The T cell receptor (beta chain) described here comes from a study of shared T cell receptors in the human thymus. Produced via immunoSEQ multiplex PCR; TCRdb's table is partial and in-frame only. The repertoire includes about 660,000 clones, approximately 90% of them detected once, and approximately 0.01% sits in the top ten. Between the trimmed V and J ends, which lost 0 bases and 5 bases, there was a span of 14 bases. Per the germline V gene, CDR1 is LGHNA and CDR2 is YNFKEQ. This CDR3 is built from 15 residues. The same data also contributed to another study, on human thymus T cells. That study reports: Resected material from corrective heart surgery provided the thymus tissue analysed. Within thymic and blood repertoires, V and J gene usage appeared to be biased. Related work showed strongly overlapping thymic repertoires across unrelated individuals.

The rearrangement uses TRBV4-2 and TRBJ2-7, with D possibly TRBD1 on 7 matching bases. Specimen: thymocytes. The source of this sequence is a boy under two years old with a congenital heart defect. As DNA, the CDR3 is TGTGCCAGCAGCCAAGAGGGCAGGGGGGATAACGAGCAGTACTTC. Its protein is CASSQEGRGDNEQYF.